This T cell receptor (beta chain) was identified during a study of cytomegalovirus exposure and HLA in healthy donors. Findings of the study overall: A classifier reportedly called cytomegalovirus status with high sensitivity and specificity. Subsequent analysis of the 95 to 150 validation repertoires found a tendency for first-cohort TCR clusters to co-occur.

Data came from immunoSEQ multiplex PCR; TCRdb stores just in-frame clones and leaves some out. The sample has over 250,000 clones, about 90% seen once. On this clone: The target antigen is unknown.

Sequencing was done on a sample of PBMCs. The source of this sequence is a woman under 40 in good health and CMV-seropositive.

The CDR3 reads CASSVMANTEAFF. The CDR3 coding sequence is TGTGCCAGCAGCGTAATGGCGAACACTGAAGCTTTCTTT. The V gene is TRBV9, the J gene TRBJ1-1; D is ambiguous. V was clipped by 1 base and J by 1 base, with 5 bases between them. The CDR3 has 13 residues. The germline CDR1 and CDR2 sequences are SGDLS and YYNGEE.